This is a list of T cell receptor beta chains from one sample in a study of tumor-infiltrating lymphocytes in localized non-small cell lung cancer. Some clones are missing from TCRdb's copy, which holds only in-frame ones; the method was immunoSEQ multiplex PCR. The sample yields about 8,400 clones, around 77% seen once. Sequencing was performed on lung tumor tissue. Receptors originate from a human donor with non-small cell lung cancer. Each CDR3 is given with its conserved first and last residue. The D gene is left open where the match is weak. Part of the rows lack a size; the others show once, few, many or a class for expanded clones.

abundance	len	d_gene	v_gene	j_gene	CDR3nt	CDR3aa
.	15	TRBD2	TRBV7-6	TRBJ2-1	TGTGCCAGCAGCGAAAGACTAGCGGGTGGGAATGAGCAGTTCTTC	CASSERLAGGNEQFF
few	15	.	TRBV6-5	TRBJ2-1	TGTGCCAGCAGCGGGGGACTGGGGTCCTACAATGAGCAGTTCTTC	CASSGGLGSYNEQFF
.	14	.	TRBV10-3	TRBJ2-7	TGTGCCATCAGTGTTAACCCTAGTAACTACGAGCAGTACTTC	CAISVNPSNYEQYF
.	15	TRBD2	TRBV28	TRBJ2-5	TGTGCCAGCAGCCCTACTAGCGGGAGTAGGAAGACCCAGTACTTC	CASSPTSGSRKTQYF
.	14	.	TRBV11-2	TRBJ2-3	TGTGCCAGCAGCCCCACGAGAGCCTCAGATACGCAGTATTTT	CASSPTRASDTQYF
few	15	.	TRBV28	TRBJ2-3	TGTGCCAGCAGTTCCCACGTGACTAGCACAGATACGCAGTATTTT	CASSSHVTSTDTQYF
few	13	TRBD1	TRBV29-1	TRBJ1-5	TGCAGCGTTGCGGCAGGGGGCTTGCAGCCCCAGCATTTT	CSVAAGGLQPQHF
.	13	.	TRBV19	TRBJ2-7	TGTGCCAGTAGTATAGGGCAGCAATACGAGCAGTACTTC	CASSIGQQYEQYF
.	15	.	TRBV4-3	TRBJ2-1	TGCGCCAGCAGCCAAGCACCGGATGCATACAATGAGCAGTTCTTC	CASSQAPDAYNEQFF
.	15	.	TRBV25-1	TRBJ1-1	TGTGCCAGCAGGGACTCCGACACGACGAACACTGAAGCTTTCTTT	CASRDSDTTNTEAFF
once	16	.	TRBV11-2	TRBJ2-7	TGTGCCAGCAGCCCGCGGGAGACTAGGGGGTCCTACGAGCAGTACTTC	CASSPRETRGSYEQYF
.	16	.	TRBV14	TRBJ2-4	TGTGCCAGCAGCCAAGCATCTGGGGGAGCCAAAAACATTCAGTACTTC	CASSQASGGAKNIQYF
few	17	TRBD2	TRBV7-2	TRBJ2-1	TGTGCCAGCAGCTTAGAAACGGGAGGGCCTGAAAGCAATGAGCAGTTCTTC	CASSLETGGPESNEQFF
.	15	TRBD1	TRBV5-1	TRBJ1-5	TGCGCCAGCAGCGCCGGGACAGGGACCAATCAGCCCCAGCATTTT	CASSAGTGTNQPQHF
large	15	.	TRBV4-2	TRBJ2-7	TGTGCCAGCAGCCCGCTCGGGGACAAGACCTACGAGCAGTACTTC	CASSPLGDKTYEQYF
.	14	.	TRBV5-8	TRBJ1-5	TGTGCCAGCAGCTTTGTACATAGCAATCAGCCCCAGCATTTT	CASSFVHSNQPQHF
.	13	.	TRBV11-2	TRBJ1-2	TGTGCCAGCAGCTTAGAGGGTAGCTATGGCTACACCTTC	CASSLEGSYGYTF
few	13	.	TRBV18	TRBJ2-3	TGTGCCAGCTCACCAGCCTCGATAGATACGCAGTATTTT	CASSPASIDTQYF